The 25 T cell receptor beta chains below were found in one sample sequenced in a study of early T cells in non-severe SARS-CoV-2 infection. Via MiXCR, TCRdb re-called the 5' RACE reads, giving one row per CDR3 protein. The repertoire holds about 100,000 distinct CDR3 sequences, with around 10% as singletons. The sample taken for sequencing was whole blood. These receptors all come from an adult who was a healthcare worker with PCR-confirmed SARS-CoV-2 infection or an uninfected control (not recorded which).

This clonotype was seen more than once but under ten times. The J gene is TRBJ2-1, the V gene TRBV7-9, with D unclear. The CDR3 runs to 14 residues. The germline V gene has CDR1 SEHNR and CDR2 FQNEAQ (reference sequence). The ends were cut back, 1 base at V and 8 bases at J, with 12 bases in the middle. The CDR3 spells CASSLGLPSDEQFF. DNA of the CDR3: TGTGCCAGCAGCTTAGGACTCCCCAGCGATGAGCAGTTCTTC.

This clonotype has a count of ten or more. The chain has TRBV6-2 or TRBV6-3 and TRBJ2-5; 7 nucleotides agree with TRBD2. The CDR3 runs to 14 residues. V trimming: 4 bases; J trimming: 4 bases; junction bases outside the gene matches: 6. Germline V gene sequence: CDR1 MNHEY, CDR2 SVGEGT. Here the CDR3 reads CASSSEWGGETQYF. CDR3 in DNA: TGTGCCAGCAGTTCCGAGTGGGGGGGAGAGACCCAGTACTTC.

V and J are TRBV3-1 and TRBJ2-5; D possibly corresponds to TRBD2 (5 bases). Germline values: CDR1 LGHDT, CDR2 YNNKEL (reference sequence). The ends were cut back, 5 bases at V and 3 bases at J, with 13 bases in the middle. This CDR3 is 14 amino acids long. The CDR3 region has the DNA TGTGCCAGCAGCGAGGGAGCGAACGAAGAGACCCAGTACTTC. This encodes CASSEGANEETQYF.

The V call is TRBV11-2, the J call TRBJ2-1, with 11 bases identical to TRBD2. Germline V CDR1 and CDR2: SGHAT, FQNNGV. This CDR3 contains 18 residues. With 5 bases clipped from V and 8 bases from J, the junction kept 17 bases outside the gene matches. The CDR3 nucleotides are TGTGCCAGCAGCCCCCGAGGTGGGCTAGCGGGAGGATCGGATGAGCAGTTCTTC. It translates to CASSPRGGLAGGSDEQFF.

The genes are TRBV7-3 and TRBJ2-1; D is tentatively TRBD1 or TRBD2 (5 bases each). CDR3 length equals 17 residues. Germline CDR1 and CDR2: SGHTA and FQGTGA. V was pared by 5 bases and J by 0 bases, with 17 bases between. CDR3 amino acids: CASSPYRGHPSYNEQFF. CDR3 DNA: TGTGCCAGCAGCCCCTACCGGGGCCACCCCTCCTACAATGAGCAGTTCTTC.

This clonotype came up a few times. The genes are TRBV5-1 and TRBJ2-4; 10 bases are shared with TRBD2. The V segment lost 4 bases and the J segment 5 bases; nucleotides outside the gene matches: 9. The CDR3 is made up of 16 amino acids. Germline CDR1 is SGHRS and CDR2 is YFSETQ. Here the CDR3 reads CASSGGLAGVENIQYF. DNA of the CDR3: TGCGCCAGCAGCGGGGGTCTAGCGGGAGTGGAAAACATTCAGTACTTC.

This clonotype occurred many times. This chain connects TRBV18 to TRBJ2-7; 7 nucleotides agree with TRBD2. Germline V gene sequence: CDR1 KGHSH, CDR2 LQKENI. The CDR3 totals 14 residues. Losses at the gene ends were 4 bases for V and 3 bases for J; bases not matched to a gene: 6. Here the CDR3 DNA reads TGTGCCAGCTCACGGGCAGCGGGAAACTACGAGCAGTACTTC. Translated, it gives CASSRAAGNYEQYF.

The chain recombines TRBV11-3 with TRBJ2-4; D gene ambiguous. CDR1 and CDR2 (germline): SGHNT, YENEEA. The V end lost 5 bases, the J end lost 5 bases, and 7 bases lay between the germline ends. This CDR3 region has 12 residues. The CDR3 region is CASSRAENIQYF. The CDR3 bases are TGTGCCAGCAGCAGGGCCGAAAACATTCAGTACTTC.

The chain is built from TRBV11-3 and TRBJ2-3; the D gene is possibly TRBD1 (6 bases). The CDR3 is 16 amino acids. CDR1 SGHNT and CDR2 YENEEA come from the germline V gene. V was trimmed by 0 bases and J by 5 bases, leaving 15 bases between them. The DNA for the CDR3 is TGTGCCAGCAGCTTAGAGGGCAGGGGCGCACGAGATACGCAGTATTTT. Amino acid sequence: CASSLEGRGARDTQYF.

The chain uses TRBV2 and TRBJ2-2; 11 nucleotides align to TRBD2. The V segment lost 8 bases and the J segment 7 bases; nucleotides outside the gene matches: 9. CDR1 is SNHLY and CDR2 is FYNNEI in the germline V gene. This CDR3 has 15 amino acids. DNA of the CDR3: TGTGCCAGCTCCAGTAGCGGGAGGGCCATCGGGGAGCTGTTTTTT. It yields the protein CASSSSGRAIGELFF.

This clonotype was seen a handful of times. The V gene is TRBV9, the J gene TRBJ2-1, with TRBD2 matching over 10 bases. Trimming at V came to 1 base and at J to 8 bases, leaving 3 bases not matched to a gene. Germline CDR1 is SGDLS and CDR2 is YYNGEE. This CDR3 has 14 amino acids. CDR3 bases: TGTGCCAGCAGCGTACTAGCGGGAGTGCATGAGCAGTTCTTC. Protein product: CASSVLAGVHEQFF.

This chain joins TRBV29-1 and TRBJ1-1; TRBD1 agrees at 9 bases. CDR1 and CDR2 (germline): SQVTM, ANQGSEA. The trim removed 6 bases at V and 3 bases at J, leaving 11 bases unmatched. The CDR3 totals 15 residues. CDR3 coding DNA: TGCAGCGTCCCACCAGACAGGGGGATTCACACTGAAGCTTTCTTT. The encoded protein is CSVPPDRGIHTEAFF.

This clonotype was detected many times. The chain combines TRBV28 with TRBJ2-6, with D tentatively TRBD1 or TRBD2 (5 bases each). V was shortened by 1 base and J by 2 bases, with 21 bases between the two germline ends. The CDR3 is 20 amino acids. Germline V CDR1 and CDR2: MDHEN, SYDVKM. As DNA, the CDR3 is TGTGCCAGCAGTTTATTCAACTTCGGAAGGGGACGGGCTGGGGCCAACGTCCTGACTTTC. Translation: CASSLFNFGRGRAGANVLTF.

The table lists this clonotype with many counts. The rearrangement joins TRBV10-3 to TRBJ2-3, with 9 nucleotides matching TRBD2. V shed 6 bases and J 4 bases; nucleotides not matched to a gene: 5. Germline V gene sequence: CDR1 ENHRY, CDR2 SYGVKD. The CDR3 is 14 residues long. CDR3 in DNA: TGTGCCATCAGGGTAGCGGGAGCCTCAGATACGCAGTATTTT. This encodes CAIRVAGASDTQYF.

This clonotype was observed a handful of times. The V and J genes are TRBV20-1 and TRBJ2-1, with D maybe TRBD2 (6 bases). In germline, CDR1 is DFQATT, CDR2 SNEGSKA (reference sequence). Trimming shortened V by 2 bases and J by 1 base, and 9 bases separated the two germline ends. The CDR3 runs to 14 residues. CDR3 sequence reads: CSARRGTSYNEQFF. The CDR3 DNA reads as TGCAGTGCTAGAAGAGGGACTTCCTACAATGAGCAGTTCTTC.

V usage is TRBV27 and J usage is TRBJ2-6, with D possibly matching TRBD2 (5 bases). This CDR3 contains 19 residues. The V end was cut by 1 base, the J end by 0 bases, with 16 bases between. CDR1 is MNHEY and CDR2 is SMNVEV in the germline V gene (reference sequence). The CDR3 DNA reads as TGTGCCAGCAGTTTATTTCCGTCGGACTTAAGCTCTGGGGCCAACGTCCTGACTTTC. Translating it yields CASSLFPSDLSSGANVLTF.

Remarks on this clonotype: A junction boundary mismatches the germline segment, possibly from a read error. The chain uses TRBV9 and TRBJ1-5; no clear D gene. Germline V CDR1 and CDR2: SGDLS, YYNGEE. The length of the CDR3 is 13 residues. The CDR3 here is CASSVDGNRPQHF. CDR3 DNA sequence: TGTGCCAGCAGCGTAGATGGGAATCGGCCCCAGCATTTT.

This clonotype showed up many times. The chain carries TRBV6-6 and TRBJ1-3; 7 nucleotides agree with TRBD1. Germline lookup yields CDR1 MNHNY and CDR2 SVGAGI (reference sequence). The trim removed 6 bases at V and 3 bases at J, leaving 8 bases unmatched. The CDR3 loop spans 15 amino acids. CDR3 sequence reads: CASSGDRDYGNTIYF. CDR3 nucleotides: TGTGCCAGCAGCGGAGACAGGGACTATGGAAACACCATATATTTT.

This clonotype turned up a few times. Compared with germline, one end of the junction differs, possibly owing to a read error. The chain uses TRBV7-7 and TRBJ2-2, with D unresolved. From germline, CDR1 is SSHAT and CDR2 FNYEAQ (reference sequence). The CDR3 consists of 13 residues. The CDR3 protein is CASSLKGAGELFF. In nucleotides, the CDR3 is TGTGCTAGCAGCTTAAAGGGCGCCGGGGAGCTGTTTTTT. The variable domain in full, with the rest retrieved from reference TRBV7-7 and TRBJ2-2, is GAGVSQSPRYKVTKRGQDVTLRCDPISSHATLYWYQQALGQGPEFLTYFNYEAQPDKSGLPSDRFSAERPEGSISTLTIQRTEQRDSAMYRCASSLKGAGELFFGEGSRLTVL.

The rearrangement links TRBV13 to TRBJ2-7, with 8 bases identical to TRBD1. Germline assignment: CDR1 PRHDT and CDR2 FYEKMQ (reference sequence). This CDR3 comprises 15 residues. J lost 3 bases, V lost 4 bases, and 8 bases had no gene match. CDR3 sequence reads: CASSSSKDRDYEQYF. The CDR3 bases are TGTGCCAGCAGCTCATCCAAGGACAGGGACTACGAGCAGTACTTC.

The chain combines TRBV18 with TRBJ2-7; D is unclear. V lost 1 base to trimming and J lost 3 bases, with 7 bases between them. Looked up from germline, CDR1 is KGHSH and CDR2 is LQKENI. The CDR3 sequence is 13 residues long. Here the CDR3 reads CASSPLRSYEQYF. CDR3 DNA sequence: TGTGCCAGCTCACCACTACGGAGCTACGAGCAGTACTTC.

This clonotype was seen at least ten times. The chain employs TRBV19 and TRBJ2-1, with D unclear. CDR3 size: 17 residues. CDR1 is LNHDA and CDR2 is SQIVND in the germline V gene (reference sequence). With 5 bases removed from V and 0 bases from J, the gap between germline ends came to 17 bases. This CDR3 reads CASSPIPSASSYNEQFF. The CDR3 nucleotides read TGTGCCAGTAGTCCCATCCCCTCGGCGAGCTCCTACAATGAGCAGTTCTTC. Complete variable domain (other parts from reference TRBV19 and TRBJ2-1): DGGITQSPKYLFRKEGQNVTLSCEQNLNHDAMYWYRQDPGQGLRLIYYSQIVNDFQKGDIAEGYSVSREKKESFPLTVTSAQKNPTAFYLCASSPIPSASSYNEQFFGPGTRLTVL.

This clonotype was counted ten times or more. The V gene is TRBV2, the J gene TRBJ1-5; possibly TRBD1 for D (5 bases). V shed 3 bases and J shed 4 bases, with 10 bases lying between them. Per germline, CDR1 SNHLY and CDR2 FYNNEI. The CDR3 runs to 14 residues. The CDR3 is CASSDRGGNQPQHF. The CDR3 bases are TGTGCCAGCAGTGATAGGGGCGGGAATCAGCCCCAGCATTTT.

The chain combines TRBV7-9 with TRBJ2-1; 8 bases are a match to TRBD1. Germline trimming cut 5 bases from V and 9 bases from J; bases unmatched to any gene: 6. The CDR3 is 13 amino acids. CDR1 and CDR2 from the germline V gene are SEHNR and FQNEAQ (reference sequence). The CDR3 DNA follows: TGTGCCAGCAGCGCGGACAGGGAGACTGAGCAGTTCTTC. Its protein product is CASSADRETEQFF.

The V gene is TRBV28, the J gene TRBJ2-1; possibly TRBD1 or TRBD2 for D (5 bases each). V lost 2 bases and J lost 6, with 20 bases in between. Germline CDR1 reads MDHEN; CDR2 reads SYDVKM. The CDR3 consists of 17 residues. CDR3 DNA: TGTGCCAGCAGTTTACTCCGGGGCAAGAGCGTCCGCAATGAGCAGTTCTTC. Encoded protein: CASSLLRGKSVRNEQFF.